One sample yielded the 22 T cell receptor beta chains listed below, sequenced in a study of OX40 agonist ivuxolimab in advanced cancers. Assay: immunoSEQ multiplex PCR; the TCRdb copy retains only in-frame clones and omits some. The sample includes tens of thousands of clones, around 80% of them seen just once. The sample in question was CD4+ or CD8+ T cells sorted from blood, obtained in a trial of the OX40 agonist ivuxolimab. The receptors were gathered from an adult with an advanced solid tumor such as melanoma, head and neck, liver or kidney cancer.

In nucleotides, the CDR3 is TGTGCCAGCAGCCCGGGACAGTCGGCCAATCAGCCCCAGCATTTT. Its translation is CASSPGQSANQPQHF. The rearrangement links TRBV9 to TRBJ1-5, with TRBD1 identical over 7 bases. CDR1 SGDLS and CDR2 YYNGEE come from the germline V gene. Losses at the gene ends were 4 bases for V and 3 bases for J; bases not matched to a gene: 7. The CDR3 spans 15 residues. Complete variable domain (other parts from reference TRBV9 and TRBJ1-5): DSGVTQTPKHLITATGQRVTLRCSPRSGDLSVYWYQQSLDQGLQFLIQYYNGEERAKGNILERFSAQQFPDLHSELNLSSLELGDSALYFCASSPGQSANQPQHFGDGTRLSIL.

As to this clone: Distinct nucleotide sequences in the sample also encode this CDR3. The chain uses TRBV27 and TRBJ2-7; D possibly corresponds to TRBD2 (6 bases). The CDR3 runs to 12 residues. In germline, CDR1 is MNHEY, CDR2 SMNVEV (reference sequence). V shed 6 bases and J shed 3 bases, with 9 bases lying between them. CDR3 region: CASSRGNYEQYF. In nucleotides, the CDR3 is TGTGCCAGCAGCCGCGGGAACTACGAGCAGTACTTC.

J is TRBJ2-7 and V is TRBV19; the match to TRBD2 covers 7 bases. The J segment lost 2 bases and the V segment lost 10 bases, leaving 11 bases of the junction unmatched. The CDR3 spans 14 residues. Germline V gene data show CDR1 as LNHDA and CDR2 as SQIVND (reference sequence). The CDR3 reads CATRLMSGAYEQYF. In DNA form, the CDR3 reads TGTGCCACTAGATTGATGAGCGGGGCCTACGAGCAGTACTTC.

The chain links TRBV9 to TRBJ1-2, with a possible D match to TRBD1 (6 bases). Germline-derived CDR1 and CDR2 are SGDLS and YYNGEE. This CDR3 contains 15 residues. V was shortened by 3 bases and J by 7 bases, with 19 bases between the two germline ends. In DNA form, the CDR3 reads TGTGCCAGCAGCGGATTATCAGGGGAAAGGGGTGGCTACACCTTC. This translates into CASSGLSGERGGYTF.

The chain is built from TRBV7-9 and TRBJ2-3; the D is unclear. In germline, CDR1 is SEHNR, CDR2 FQNEAQ (reference sequence). The CDR3 is 13 residues long. Trimming took 0 bases from V and 2 from J, leaving 3 bases between them. CDR3 loop: CASSLADTDTQYF. The CDR3 DNA reads as TGTGCCAGCAGCTTAGCTGACACAGATACGCAGTATTTT.

V is TRBV7-9 and J is TRBJ2-7, with D hard to call. The V gene lost 5 bases and the J gene lost 1 base, with 6 bases spanning the gap. This CDR3 is built from 12 residues. The germline gives CDR1 SEHNR, CDR2 FQNEAQ (reference sequence). CDR3 sequence: CASSGVSYEQYF. DNA for the CDR3: TGTGCCAGCAGCGGGGTTTCCTACGAGCAGTACTTC.

This chain uses TRBV7-3 with TRBJ2-5, with D possibly being TRBD1 or TRBD2 (6 bases each). The CDR3 is made up of 13 amino acids. Germline lookup yields CDR1 SGHTA and CDR2 FQGTGA. The V end was cut by 4 bases, the J end by 9 bases, with 15 bases between. CDR3: CASSSGGRVAQYF. DNA of the CDR3: TGTGCCAGCAGCTCCGGGGGCAGGGTGGCCCAGTACTTC.

The chain has TRBV6-1 and TRBJ2-4; tentative D call: TRBD2 (5 bases). Germline V lookup: CDR1 MNHNS, CDR2 SASEGT. This CDR3 spans 16 amino acids. V was cut by 4 bases and J by 6 bases, with 19 bases left in between. The CDR3 bases are TGTGCCAGCAGTGCCCATCTGGGCGATCGGGGAAACATTCAGTACTTC. This codes for CASSAHLGDRGNIQYF.

The gene calls are TRBV27 and TRBJ2-7; a possible D gene is TRBD1 (6 bases). Germline assignment: CDR1 MNHEY and CDR2 SMNVEV (reference sequence). Trimming shortened V by 5 bases and J by 4 bases, and 12 bases separated the two germline ends. CDR3 length: 13 amino acids. CDR3: CASSTRGGYEQYF. CDR3 in DNA: TGTGCCAGCAGTACCAGGGGTGGGTACGAGCAGTACTTC.

The J gene is TRBJ1-1, the V gene TRBV19; D unclear. V lost 4 bases, J lost 2 bases, and 8 bases lay in between. Looked up from germline, CDR1 is LNHDA and CDR2 is SQIVND (reference sequence). The CDR3 extends over 13 amino acids. In nucleotides, the CDR3 is TGTGCCAGTAGTAGTGACGGTAACACTGAAGCTTTCTTT. As protein: CASSSDGNTEAFF.

The V and J genes are TRBV9 and TRBJ2-1; the match to TRBD2 covers 12 bases. The V and J ends lost 2 bases and 4 bases, in that order; junction bases with no gene match: 7. The CDR3 is 17 residues long. Germline CDR1 reads SGDLS; CDR2 reads YYNGEE. The CDR3 here is CASSVSSGRVEYNEQFF. CDR3 nucleotide sequence: TGTGCCAGCAGCGTTTCTAGCGGGAGGGTAGAATACAATGAGCAGTTCTTC.

The rearrangement joins TRBV27 to TRBJ2-7; D call uncertain. The CDR3 spans 13 residues. Trimming left V 3 bases short and J 2 bases short, with 8 bases between. Germline V gives CDR1 MNHEY, CDR2 SMNVEV (reference sequence). This chain's CDR3 is CASSLGTPYEQYF. DNA of the CDR3: TGTGCCAGCAGTTTGGGCACCCCCTACGAGCAGTACTTC.

This rearrangement joins TRBV29-1 to TRBJ1-1, with D uncertain. There are 13 residues in the CDR3. Germline V gives CDR1 SQVTM, CDR2 ANQGSEA. Trimming took 0 bases from V and 7 from J, leaving 12 bases between them. The CDR3 reads CSVEEAGGHEAFF. For the CDR3, the DNA is TGCAGCGTTGAAGAGGCCGGAGGCCATGAAGCTTTCTTT.

The chain links TRBV27 to TRBJ2-1; D not certain. This CDR3 comprises 12 residues. Germline V gives CDR1 MNHEY, CDR2 SMNVEV (reference sequence). Trimming took off 0 bases at V and 8 bases at J, with 5 bases between the two ends. The CDR3 is CASSLSLHEQFF. DNA for the CDR3: TGTGCCAGCAGTTTATCCCTCCATGAGCAGTTCTTC.

This clone was observed a single time. J is TRBJ2-5 and V is TRBV21-1; TRBD2 is the table's D call, not checked against the DNA. TRBV21-1 has pseudogene status. This CDR3 contains 15 residues. This CDR3 reads CASSKRVDGKETQYF. The CDR3, as DNA: TGTGCCAGCAGCAAGCGGGTGGATGGAAAAGAGACCCAGTACTTC.

This clone was seen once. V is TRBV5-4 and J is TRBJ2-7; TRBD1 matches 7 bases. The V segment lost 5 bases and the J segment 3 bases; nucleotides outside the gene matches: 14. Germline V gene sequence: CDR1 SGHNT, CDR2 YYREEE (reference sequence). The CDR3 totals 16 residues. The CDR3: CASSRTGAGGHYEQYF. CDR3 bases: TGTGCCAGCAGTCGTACAGGGGCGGGCGGACACTACGAGCAGTACTTC.

This chain links TRBV7-9 with TRBJ2-5; 8 bases map to TRBD1. Trimming took 2 bases from V and 2 from J; bases not matched to a gene: 10. Germline assignment: CDR1 SEHNR and CDR2 FQNEAQ (reference sequence). CDR3 length: 17 amino acids. The CDR3 DNA follows: TGTGCCAGCAGCTTACATTGGACAGGGACAACGCAAGAGACCCAGTACTTC. Translated, it gives CASSLHWTGTTQETQYF.

The V gene is TRBV20-1, the J gene TRBJ2-5; 8 nucleotides match TRBD2. The DNA matches TRBJ2-7 better at its end, which makes the J call doubtful. Germline V gene sequence: CDR1 DFQATT, CDR2 SNEGSKA (reference sequence). The CDR3 length is 11 residues. CDR3 in DNA: TGCAGTGCACCCGGGGGGGACGAGCAGTACTTC. Its protein product is CSAPGGDEQYF.

For the CDR3, the DNA is TGTGCCAGCAGTTTAGGGTCAGGTCACGGCTATGGCTACACCTTC. Its translation: CASSLGSGHGYGYTF. The V and J genes are TRBV6-1 and TRBJ1-2; unclear D gene. Between the trimmed V and J ends, which lost 5 bases and 4 bases, there was a span of 17 bases. The CDR3 extends over 15 amino acids. Germline V gives CDR1 MNHNS, CDR2 SASEGT.

The chain carries TRBV7-9 and TRBJ2-1; TRBD2 matches at 8 bases. Unmatched junction bases numbered 8, after V lost 1 base and J lost 9 bases. The V gene's germline CDR1 is SEHNR and CDR2 FQNEAQ (reference sequence). This CDR3 is 15 amino acids long. CDR3 protein: CASSLDSREAGEQFF. The CDR3 bases are TGTGCCAGCAGCTTAGATTCGCGGGAGGCTGGTGAGCAGTTCTTC.

The chain joins TRBV19 to TRBJ1-1, with unresolved D. This CDR3 region has 12 residues. With 5 bases removed from V and 7 bases from J, the gap between germline ends came to 11 bases. Germline V gene sequence: CDR1 LNHDA, CDR2 SQIVND (reference sequence). The CDR3 DNA follows: TGTGCCAGTAGTGCGCTAGAGGGTGAAGCTTTCTTT. Translating gives CASSALEGEAFF.

The chain links TRBV5-8 to TRBJ1-6, with a possible D match to TRBD1 (6 bases). Germline CDR1 reads SGHTS; CDR2 reads YDEGEE. This CDR3 spans 14 amino acids. V gave up 0 bases and J gave up 10 bases, with 11 bases separating them. CDR3 amino acids: CASSLAGGGSPLHF. CDR3 nucleotide sequence: TGTGCCAGCAGCTTGGCCGGGGGGGGCTCACCCCTCCACTTT.